This TCR beta chain was identified in a study of PD-1 blockade in classical Hodgkin lymphoma. Study-level information: Intravenous delivery of nivolumab at 3 mg/kg to patients occurred every 2 weeks. The study, taken as a whole, reports: Reported findings placed baseline TCR diversity lower in newly diagnosed patients (compared with healthy donors). Initiation of nivolumab under 1 year after ASCT led to exclusion of patients. Significant TCR diversity gains by C4D1 occurred in CD4+ but not CD8+ cells.

A note on this clone: Its target is not known.

Time point indicated: cycle 4 day 1 (C4D1), after five to seven weeks of nivolumab. Every patient had relapsed following autologous stem cell transplantation, and cohorts differed in brentuximab vedotin exposure. The CDR3 spans 10 residues. Trimming cost V 4 bases and J 4 bases, with 3 bases left between them. Per the germline V gene, CDR1 is SQVTM and CDR2 is ANQGSEA. Repertoires were generated with immunoSEQ multiplex PCR, while TCRdb's copy carries only in-frame clones and drops some. The data contain roughly 49,000 clones, around 91% of them seen just once; the ten biggest clones take up over 11%.

The V call is TRBV29-1, the J call TRBJ2-3; D unresolved. The sample consisted of peripheral blood mononuclear cells (PBMCs), taken before the fourth cycle of nivolumab. The source is a human donor with classical Hodgkin lymphoma. The chain's CDR3 is CSVGSDTQYF. The CDR3 DNA follows: TGCAGCGTTGGCTCAGATACGCAGTATTTT.